Presented here are 5 T cell receptor beta chains from one specimen sequenced in a study of blood T cells in healthy people across ages. The use of a sample-barcoded 5' primer and a J-beta primer mix characterized a second PCR of roughly 6 to 11 cycles. One entry per CDR3 protein, called by TCRdb with MiXCR from the 5' RACE reads. The table includes about 640,000 distinct CDR3 sequences, around 54% detected once. The source material was blood. The receptors were gathered from a man in his 60s in good health.

The chain carries TRBV7-7 and TRBJ2-3; 8 bases agree with TRBD1. Germline V gene sequence: CDR1 SSHAT, CDR2 FNYEAQ (reference sequence). CDR3 length equals 16 residues. Trimming took 5 bases from V and 5 from J; bases not matched to a gene: 12. The CDR3 reads CASSPRTGRNGDTQYF. The CDR3 DNA sequence: TGTGCCAGCAGCCCCCGGACAGGGAGGAATGGAGATACGCAGTATTTT.

The chain couples TRBV28 to TRBJ2-2, with 8 bases aligning to TRBD1. The CDR3 totals 18 residues. Losses at the gene ends were 7 bases for V and 0 bases for J; bases not matched to a gene: 13. Germline V gene lookup returns CDR1 MDHEN and CDR2 SYDVKM. Here the CDR3 reads CASNPGTGLGTNTGELFF. The CDR3 nucleotides are TGTGCCAGCAACCCCGGGACAGGACTCGGAACGAACACCGGGGAGCTGTTTTTT.

This sequence joins TRBV20-1 and TRBJ2-5; D may be TRBD2 (5 bases). Per the germline V gene, CDR1 is DFQATT and CDR2 is SNEGSKA (reference sequence). CDR3 length: 13 amino acids. Trimming shortened V by 3 bases and J by 5 bases, and 13 bases separated the two germline ends. CDR3 coding DNA: TGCAGTGCTAGTCTACGGACGGGGGAGACCCAGTACTTC. Residues: CSASLRTGETQYF.

This chain uses TRBV20-1 with TRBJ2-1; a weak D match, TRBD2 (7 bases). CDR3 length: 15 residues. The V end was cut by 5 bases, the J end by 4 bases, with 18 bases between. Germline V gene sequence: CDR1 DFQATT, CDR2 SNEGSKA (reference sequence). The CDR3 spells CSAPGMEGGYNEQFF. The CDR3, as DNA: TGCAGTGCTCCTGGGATGGAGGGGGGGTACAATGAGCAGTTCTTC.

The rearrangement uses TRBV16 and TRBJ1-1; D remains unclear. Germline CDR1 KGHSY, CDR2 FQNENV. CDR3 length: 13 residues. Trimming removed 2 bases from V and 11 bases from J, with 15 bases in between. CDR3 region: CASSQPSGRGAFF. CDR3 nucleotides: TGTGCCAGCAGCCAACCGAGCGGTCGCGGGGCTTTCTTT.